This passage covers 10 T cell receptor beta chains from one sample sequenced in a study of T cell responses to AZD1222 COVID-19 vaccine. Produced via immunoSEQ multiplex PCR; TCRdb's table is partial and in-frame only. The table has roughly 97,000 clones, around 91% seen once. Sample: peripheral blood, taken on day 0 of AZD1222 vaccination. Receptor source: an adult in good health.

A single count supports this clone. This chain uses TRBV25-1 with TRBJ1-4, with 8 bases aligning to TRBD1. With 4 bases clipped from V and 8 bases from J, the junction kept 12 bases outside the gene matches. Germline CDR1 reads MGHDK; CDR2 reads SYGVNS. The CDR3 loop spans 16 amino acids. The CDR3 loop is CASSGGTGGFGEKLFF. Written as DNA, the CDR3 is TGTGCCAGCAGTGGAGGCACAGGGGGTTTTGGAGAAAAACTGTTTTTT.

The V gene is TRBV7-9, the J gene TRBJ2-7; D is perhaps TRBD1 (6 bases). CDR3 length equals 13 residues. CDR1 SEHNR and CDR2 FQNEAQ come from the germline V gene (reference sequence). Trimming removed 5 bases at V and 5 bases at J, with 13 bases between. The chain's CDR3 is CASSGQPPNEQYF. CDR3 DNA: TGTGCCAGCAGCGGACAGCCCCCGAACGAGCAGTACTTC.

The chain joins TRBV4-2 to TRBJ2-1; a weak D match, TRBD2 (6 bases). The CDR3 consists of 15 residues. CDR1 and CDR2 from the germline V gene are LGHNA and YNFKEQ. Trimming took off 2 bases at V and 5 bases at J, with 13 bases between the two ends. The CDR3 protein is CASSQNSGGNNEQFF. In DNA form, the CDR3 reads TGTGCCAGCAGCCAAAATAGTGGGGGGAACAATGAGCAGTTCTTC.

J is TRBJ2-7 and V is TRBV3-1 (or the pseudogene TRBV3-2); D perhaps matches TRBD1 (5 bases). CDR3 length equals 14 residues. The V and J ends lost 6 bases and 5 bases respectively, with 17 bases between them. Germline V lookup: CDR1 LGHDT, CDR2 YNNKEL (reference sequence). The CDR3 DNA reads TGTGCCAGCAGTAAGGGCAGGGTTCTCGACGAGCAGTACTTC. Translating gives CASSKGRVLDEQYF.

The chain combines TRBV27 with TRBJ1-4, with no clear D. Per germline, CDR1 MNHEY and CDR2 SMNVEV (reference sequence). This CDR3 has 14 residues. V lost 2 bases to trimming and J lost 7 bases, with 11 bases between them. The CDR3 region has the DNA TGTGCCAGCAGTTTACCAAACGTCCCTGAAAAACTGTTTTTT. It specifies CASSLPNVPEKLFF.

The CDR3 loop is CASSQYRGGYTF. In DNA form, the CDR3 reads TGTGCCAGCAGCCAATACAGGGGAGGCTACACCTTC. This rearrangement joins TRBV3-1 (or the pseudogene TRBV3-2) to TRBJ1-2, with 7 bases lining up with TRBD1. Trimming at V came to 2 bases and at J to 8 bases, leaving 2 bases not matched to a gene. CDR3 length: 12 amino acids. The germline V gene encodes CDR1 LGHDT and CDR2 YNNKEL (reference sequence).

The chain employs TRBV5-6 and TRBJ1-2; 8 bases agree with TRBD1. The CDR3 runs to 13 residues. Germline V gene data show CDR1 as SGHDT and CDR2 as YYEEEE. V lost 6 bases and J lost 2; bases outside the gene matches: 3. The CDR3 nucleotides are TGTGCCAGCATGGACAGGGTAAACTATGGCTACACCTTC. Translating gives CASMDRVNYGYTF.

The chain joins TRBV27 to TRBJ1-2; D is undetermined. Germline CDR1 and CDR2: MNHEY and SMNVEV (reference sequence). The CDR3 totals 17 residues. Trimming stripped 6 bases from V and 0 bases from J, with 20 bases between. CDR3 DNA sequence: TGTGCCAGCAGGGACCGGGAAACCTCGGGTTCTAACTATGGCTACACCTTC. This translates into CASRDRETSGSNYGYTF.

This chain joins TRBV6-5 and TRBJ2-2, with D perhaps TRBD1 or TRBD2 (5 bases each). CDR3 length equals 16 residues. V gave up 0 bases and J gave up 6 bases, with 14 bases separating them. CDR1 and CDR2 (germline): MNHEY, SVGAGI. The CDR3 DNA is TGTGCCAGCAGTTACTCGGTCGGGACCGTGGCCGGGGAGCTGTTTTTT. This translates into CASSYSVGTVAGELFF.

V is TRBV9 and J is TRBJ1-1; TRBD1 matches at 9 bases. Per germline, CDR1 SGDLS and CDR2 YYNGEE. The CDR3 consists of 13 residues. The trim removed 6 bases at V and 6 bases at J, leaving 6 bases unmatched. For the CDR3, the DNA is TGTGCCAGCAACCAACAGGGGGCATCTGAAGCTTTCTTT. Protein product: CASNQQGASEAFF.